This T cell receptor (beta chain) was captured by sequencing in a study of pediatric ulcerative colitis. One to two pinch biopsies were taken from the rectum during colonoscopy. The data were produced by immunoSEQ multiplex PCR, yet TCRdb's version contains in-frame clones alone and is incomplete. The repertoire holds 30,000 to 45,000 clones, with approximately 73% as singletons. The V gene's germline CDR1 is SGHNT and CDR2 YYREEE (reference sequence). The CDR3 length is 17 residues. V lost 4 bases and J 4 bases, leaving 22 bases between the germline ends. The sequence was collected from a boy under 18 with moderate ulcerative colitis. Sequencing input: gut tissue. The V call is TRBV5-4, the J call TRBJ2-3, with D possibly being TRBD2 (5 bases). The CDR3 loop reads CASSRRLPLVLADTQYF. The CDR3 DNA is TGTGCCAGCAGCCGTAGACTACCCCTGGTGCTGGCAGATACGCAGTATTTT.